Listed below are T cell receptor beta chains from one sample, sequenced in a study of blood T cell repertoires in COVID-19. Data came from immunoSEQ multiplex PCR; TCRdb stores just in-frame clones and leaves some out. The sample records approximately 180,000 clones, 70% to 90% being singletons. Sequencing input: peripheral blood. The source of these receptors is a man between 60 and 75 years old with acute or convalescent COVID-19. CDR3s leave out the opening cysteine and the closing phenylalanine or tryptophan. The order of the fields is clone size, V gene, J gene, CDR3 protein. For some rows the clone size is stated as once, few or many, or as a class when expanded; others skip it.

>NA|TRBV5-1|TRBJ2-1
ASSLGGTSYNEQF
>NA|TRBV14|TRBJ2-1
ASSRRTGIMGSYNEQF
>NA|TRBV6-2/TRBV6-3|TRBJ2-7
ASSDRGQGLAGRYEQY
>NA|TRBV5-1|TRBJ2-1
ASSSGLAGEDYEQF
>once|TRBV14|TRBJ2-2
ASSQVLGGRTGELF
>once|TRBV11-3|TRBJ2-4
ASSLDHLAGELIAKNIQY
>NA|TRBV30|TRBJ2-7
AWTEASEQY
>few|TRBV11-3|TRBJ2-7
ASSSDKNVGGPAEQY
>NA|TRBV19|TRBJ2-5
ASSPGLAGGNPGETQY
>NA|TRBV3-1/TRBV3-2|TRBJ2-7
ASSQDSPLAVAGEVEQY
>NA|TRBV28|TRBJ1-1
ASSYPRHMREAF
>NA|TRBV30|TRBJ2-3
AWSVGLGEGTQY
>NA|TRBV12-5|TRBJ2-5
ASGLVRQGTLQETQY
>few|TRBV10-3|TRBJ1-2
AIRSVRGYT
>few|TRBV7-9|TRBJ1-1
ASSRGGVGGTEAF
>NA|TRBV5-1|TRBJ2-7
ASSPRGIGYEQY
>once|TRBV5-1|TRBJ2-1
ASSLGRLADYNEQF
>NA|TRBV2|TRBJ2-2
ASKMGLAGAGNTGELF
>few|TRBV10-3|TRBJ1-4
AISDRMHEKLF
>NA|TRBV7-9|TRBJ2-7
ASSRKLAESYEQY
>NA|TRBV24-1|TRBJ2-2
ATSDLETSGYTGELF
>few|TRBV5-1|TRBJ2-7
ASSLDAGGSYEQY
>NA|TRBV30|TRBJ2-3
AWNRGSTDTQY